The clone carrying this TCR beta chain has a single count. These data are taken from a study of blood T cell repertoires in COVID-19. Produced via immunoSEQ multiplex PCR; TCRdb's table is partial and in-frame only. The sample has 380,000 or so clones; approximately 87% are singletons. This CDR3 region has 19 residues. CDR1 MRHNA and CDR2 SNTAGT come from the germline V gene. The J segment lost 1 base and the V segment lost 5 bases, leaving 11 bases of the junction unmatched. The chain couples TRBV6-4 to TRBJ2-1; 13 positions agree with TRBD2. Material: PBMCs or T cells enriched from blood (not recorded which). The receptor was isolated from a man aged 25-45 years who had recovered from COVID-19. The CDR3 loop is CASSPGLAGPYKSYNEQFF. CDR3 bases: TGTGCCAGCAGTCCGGGACTAGCGGGGCCCTACAAATCCTACAATGAGCAGTTCTTC.